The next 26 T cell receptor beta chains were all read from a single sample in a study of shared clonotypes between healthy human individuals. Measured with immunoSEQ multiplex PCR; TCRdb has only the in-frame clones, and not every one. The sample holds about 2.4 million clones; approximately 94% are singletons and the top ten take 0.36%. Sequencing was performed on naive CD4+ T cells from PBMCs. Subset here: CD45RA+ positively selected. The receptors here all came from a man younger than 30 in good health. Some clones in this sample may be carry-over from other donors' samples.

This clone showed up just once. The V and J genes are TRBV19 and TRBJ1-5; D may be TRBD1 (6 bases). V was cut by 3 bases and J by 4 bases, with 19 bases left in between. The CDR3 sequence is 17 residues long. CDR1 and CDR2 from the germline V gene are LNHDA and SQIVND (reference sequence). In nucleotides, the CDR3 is TGTGCCAGTAGTATTCGGTTACAGGGAGGCATGAATCAGCCCCAGCATTTT. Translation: CASSIRLQGGMNQPQHF. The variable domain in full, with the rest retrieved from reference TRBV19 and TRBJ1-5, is DGGITQSPKYLFRKEGQNVTLSCEQNLNHDAMYWYRQDPGQGLRLIYYSQIVNDFQKGDIAEGYSVSREKKESFPLTVTSAQKNPTAFYLCASSIRLQGGMNQPQHFGDGTRLSIL.

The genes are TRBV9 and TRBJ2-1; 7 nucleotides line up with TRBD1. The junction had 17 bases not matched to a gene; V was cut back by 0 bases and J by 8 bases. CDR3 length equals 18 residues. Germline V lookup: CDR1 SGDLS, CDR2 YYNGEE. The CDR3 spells CASSVVGFSTGRPDEQFF. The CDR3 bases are TGTGCCAGCAGCGTAGTAGGGTTTTCGACAGGGCGGCCGGATGAGCAGTTCTTC.

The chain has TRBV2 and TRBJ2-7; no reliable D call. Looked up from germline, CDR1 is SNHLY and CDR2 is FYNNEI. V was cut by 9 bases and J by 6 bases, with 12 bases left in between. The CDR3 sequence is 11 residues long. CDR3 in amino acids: CASGSVGEQYF. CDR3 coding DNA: TGTGCCAGTGGTTCGGTGGGCGAGCAGTACTTC.

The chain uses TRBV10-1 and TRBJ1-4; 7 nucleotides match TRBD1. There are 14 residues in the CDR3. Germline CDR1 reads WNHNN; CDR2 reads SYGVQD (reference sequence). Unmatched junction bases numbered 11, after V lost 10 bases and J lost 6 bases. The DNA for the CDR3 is TGCGCCACCGATGGCCGGGACAGATATGAAAAACTGTTTTTT. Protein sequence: CATDGRDRYEKLFF.

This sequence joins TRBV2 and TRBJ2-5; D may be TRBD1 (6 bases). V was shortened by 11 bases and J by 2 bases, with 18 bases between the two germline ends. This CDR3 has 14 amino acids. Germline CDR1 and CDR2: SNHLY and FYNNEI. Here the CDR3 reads CAGTLGQLQETQYF. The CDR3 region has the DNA TGTGCCGGTACGTTGGGACAACTACAAGAGACCCAGTACTTC.

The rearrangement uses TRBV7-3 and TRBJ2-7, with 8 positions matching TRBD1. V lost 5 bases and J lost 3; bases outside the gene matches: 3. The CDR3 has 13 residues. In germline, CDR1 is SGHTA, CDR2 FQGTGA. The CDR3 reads CASSEGTGYEQYF. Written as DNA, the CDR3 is TGTGCCAGCAGCGAGGGGACAGGCTACGAGCAGTACTTC.

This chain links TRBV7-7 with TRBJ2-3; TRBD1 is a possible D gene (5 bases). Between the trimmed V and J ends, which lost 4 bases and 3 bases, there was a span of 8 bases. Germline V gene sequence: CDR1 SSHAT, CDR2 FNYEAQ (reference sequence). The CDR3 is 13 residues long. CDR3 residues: CASSSQGTDTQYF. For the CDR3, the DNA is TGTGCCAGCAGCTCGCAGGGAACAGATACGCAGTATTTT.

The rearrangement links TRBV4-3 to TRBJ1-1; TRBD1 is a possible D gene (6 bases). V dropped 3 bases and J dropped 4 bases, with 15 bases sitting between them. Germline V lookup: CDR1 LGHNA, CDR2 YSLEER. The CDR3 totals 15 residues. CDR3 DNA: TGCGCCAGCAGCCAGGGGGGCGCTGGGGGCACTGAAGCTTTCTTT. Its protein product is CASSQGGAGGTEAFF.

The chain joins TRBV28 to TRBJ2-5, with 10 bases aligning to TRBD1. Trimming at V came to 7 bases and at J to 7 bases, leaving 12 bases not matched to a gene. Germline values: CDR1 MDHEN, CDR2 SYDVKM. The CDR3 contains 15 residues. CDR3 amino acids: CASTILGQGTSTQYF. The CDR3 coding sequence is TGTGCCAGCACCATTTTGGGACAGGGGACTTCGACCCAGTACTTC.

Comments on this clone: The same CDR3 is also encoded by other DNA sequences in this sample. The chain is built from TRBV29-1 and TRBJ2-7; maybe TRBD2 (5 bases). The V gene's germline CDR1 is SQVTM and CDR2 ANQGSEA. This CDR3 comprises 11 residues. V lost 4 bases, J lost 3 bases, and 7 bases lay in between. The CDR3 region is CSVAGFYEQYF. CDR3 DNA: TGCAGCGTTGCGGGGTTCTACGAGCAGTACTTC.

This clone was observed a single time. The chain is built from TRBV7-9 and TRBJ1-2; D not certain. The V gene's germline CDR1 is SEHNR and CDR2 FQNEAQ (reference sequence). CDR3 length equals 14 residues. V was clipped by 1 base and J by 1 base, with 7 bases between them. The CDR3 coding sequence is TGTGCCAGCAGCTTAGGTTCAGATAACTATGGCTACACCTTC. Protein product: CASSLGSDNYGYTF.

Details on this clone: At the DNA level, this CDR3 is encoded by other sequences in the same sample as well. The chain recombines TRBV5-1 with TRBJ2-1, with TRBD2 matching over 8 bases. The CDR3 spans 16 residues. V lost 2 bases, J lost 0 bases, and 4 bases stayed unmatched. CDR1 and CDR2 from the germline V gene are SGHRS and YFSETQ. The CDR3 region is CASSFLAGSSYNEQFF. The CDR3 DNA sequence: TGCGCCAGCAGCTTTCTAGCGGGTAGCTCCTACAATGAGCAGTTCTTC.

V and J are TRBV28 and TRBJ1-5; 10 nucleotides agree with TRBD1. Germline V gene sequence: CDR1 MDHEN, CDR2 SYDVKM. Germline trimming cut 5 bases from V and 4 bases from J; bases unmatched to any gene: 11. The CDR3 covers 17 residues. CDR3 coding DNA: TGTGCCAGCAGTCCCGGGACAGGGGTGGAGGGAAATCAGCCCCAGCATTTT. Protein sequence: CASSPGTGVEGNQPQHF.

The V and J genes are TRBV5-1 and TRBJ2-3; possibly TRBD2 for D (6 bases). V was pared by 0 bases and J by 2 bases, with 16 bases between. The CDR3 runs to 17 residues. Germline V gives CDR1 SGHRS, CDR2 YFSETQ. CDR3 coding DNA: TGCGCCAGCAGCTTGGGCAGCTTGGGGAGGATCACAGATACGCAGTATTTT. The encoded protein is CASSLGSLGRITDTQYF.

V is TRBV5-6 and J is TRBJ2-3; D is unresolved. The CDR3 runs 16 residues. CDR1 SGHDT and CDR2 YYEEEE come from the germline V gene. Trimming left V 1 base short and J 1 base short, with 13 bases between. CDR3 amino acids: CASSLRPSLGTDTQYF. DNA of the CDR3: TGTGCCAGCAGCTTGAGACCCTCTTTGGGCACAGATACGCAGTATTTT.

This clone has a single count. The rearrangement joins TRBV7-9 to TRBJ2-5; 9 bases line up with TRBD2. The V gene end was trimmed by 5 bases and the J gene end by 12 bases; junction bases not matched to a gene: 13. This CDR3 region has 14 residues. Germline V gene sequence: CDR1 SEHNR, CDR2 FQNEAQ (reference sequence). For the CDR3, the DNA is TGTGCCAGCAGCCCCCCGGATAGCGGGAGCCGTAAGTACTTC. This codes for CASSPPDSGSRKYF.

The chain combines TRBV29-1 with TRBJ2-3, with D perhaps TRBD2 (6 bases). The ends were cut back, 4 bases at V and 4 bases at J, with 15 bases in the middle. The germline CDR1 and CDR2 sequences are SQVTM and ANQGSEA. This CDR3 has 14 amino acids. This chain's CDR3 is CSVVGLRGSDTQYF. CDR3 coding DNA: TGCAGCGTTGTGGGACTGCGAGGGTCAGATACGCAGTATTTT.

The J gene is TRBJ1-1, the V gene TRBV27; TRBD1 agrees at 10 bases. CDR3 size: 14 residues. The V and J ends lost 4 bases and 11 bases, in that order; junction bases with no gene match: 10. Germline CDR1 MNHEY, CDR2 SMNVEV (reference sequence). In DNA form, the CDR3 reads TGTGCCAGCAGTTGGGACAGGGGTGGGGTCAGGGCTTTCTTT. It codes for CASSWDRGGVRAFF.

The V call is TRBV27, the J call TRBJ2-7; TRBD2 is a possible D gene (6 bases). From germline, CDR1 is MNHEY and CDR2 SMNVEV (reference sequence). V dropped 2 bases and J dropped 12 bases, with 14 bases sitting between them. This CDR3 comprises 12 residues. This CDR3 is CASSLVGGEPYF. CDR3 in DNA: TGTGCCAGCAGTTTAGTCGGAGGGGAACCGTACTTC.

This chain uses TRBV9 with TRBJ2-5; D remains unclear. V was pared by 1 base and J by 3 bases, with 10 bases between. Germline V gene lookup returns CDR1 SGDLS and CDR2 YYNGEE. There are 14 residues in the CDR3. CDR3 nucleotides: TGTGCCAGCAGCGTATCCGGATATAAAGAGACCCAGTACTTC. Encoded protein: CASSVSGYKETQYF.

The CDR3: CASSFRLAGGGNEQFF. DNA for the CDR3: TGTGCCAGCAGCTTCAGACTAGCGGGAGGCGGCAATGAGCAGTTCTTC. This chain joins TRBV5-4 and TRBJ2-1; TRBD2 matches 13 bases. With V trimmed by 2 bases and J by 6 bases, 5 bases remained unmatched. This CDR3 spans 16 amino acids. From germline, CDR1 is SGHNT and CDR2 YYREEE (reference sequence).

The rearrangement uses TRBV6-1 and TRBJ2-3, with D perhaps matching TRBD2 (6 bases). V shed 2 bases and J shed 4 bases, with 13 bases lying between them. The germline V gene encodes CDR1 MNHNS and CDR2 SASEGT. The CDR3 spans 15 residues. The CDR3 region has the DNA TGTGCCAGCAGTGAAACCCGACTAGAGGCAGATACGCAGTATTTT. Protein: CASSETRLEADTQYF.

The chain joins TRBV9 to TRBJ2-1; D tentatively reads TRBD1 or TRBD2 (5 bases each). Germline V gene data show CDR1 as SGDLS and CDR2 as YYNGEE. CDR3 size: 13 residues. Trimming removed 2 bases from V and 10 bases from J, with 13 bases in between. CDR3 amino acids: CASSVGPFVEQFF. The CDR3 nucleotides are TGTGCCAGCAGCGTGGGACCTTTTGTGGAGCAGTTCTTC.

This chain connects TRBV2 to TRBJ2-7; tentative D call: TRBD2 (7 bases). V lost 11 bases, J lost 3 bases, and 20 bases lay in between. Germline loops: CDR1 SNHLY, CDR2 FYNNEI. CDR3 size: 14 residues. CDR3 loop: CASVRGGMSYEQYF. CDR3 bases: TGTGCCTCCGTAAGGGGGGGGATGAGCTACGAGCAGTACTTC.

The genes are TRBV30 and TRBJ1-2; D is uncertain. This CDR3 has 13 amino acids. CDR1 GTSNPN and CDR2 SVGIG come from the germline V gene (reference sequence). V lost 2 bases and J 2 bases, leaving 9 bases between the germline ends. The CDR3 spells CAWSPTQNYGYTF. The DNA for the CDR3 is TGTGCCTGGAGTCCAACACAAAACTATGGCTACACCTTC.

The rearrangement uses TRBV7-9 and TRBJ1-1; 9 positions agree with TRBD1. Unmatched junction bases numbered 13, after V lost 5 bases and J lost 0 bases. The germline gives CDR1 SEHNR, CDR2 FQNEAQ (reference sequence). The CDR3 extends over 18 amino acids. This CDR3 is CASSPILDRGVMNTEAFF. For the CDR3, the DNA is TGTGCCAGCAGCCCAATACTAGACAGGGGGGTAATGAACACTGAAGCTTTCTTT.